This T cell receptor (beta chain) was sequenced in a study of identifying expanded T cells in peripheral blood. This CDR3 comprises 17 residues. Germline V gene sequence: CDR1 MGHRA, CDR2 YSYEKL. V was shortened by 4 bases and J by 0 bases, with 18 bases between the two germline ends. Concerning this clone itself: Antigen: not known.

Findings and limits, study-wide: Roughly two-week clone count variance significantly increased as total template count grew. Approximately 1.1 clones differed between technical replicates, versus approximately 16 and 20 over time.

Collection occurred without any documented infections or immune events in donors. Some clones are missing from TCRdb's copy, which holds only in-frame ones; the method was immunoSEQ multiplex PCR. The sample yields over 65,000 clones, around 90% seen once. This TCR was recovered from a person aged 18 to 75 in good health. The V gene is TRBV4-1, the J gene TRBJ1-2; D remains ambiguous. The sequenced material came from blood. The DNA for the CDR3 is TGCGCCAGCAGCCCTCAAGGTACGACCGAGACTAACTATGGCTACACCTTC. This translates into CASSPQGTTETNYGYTF.